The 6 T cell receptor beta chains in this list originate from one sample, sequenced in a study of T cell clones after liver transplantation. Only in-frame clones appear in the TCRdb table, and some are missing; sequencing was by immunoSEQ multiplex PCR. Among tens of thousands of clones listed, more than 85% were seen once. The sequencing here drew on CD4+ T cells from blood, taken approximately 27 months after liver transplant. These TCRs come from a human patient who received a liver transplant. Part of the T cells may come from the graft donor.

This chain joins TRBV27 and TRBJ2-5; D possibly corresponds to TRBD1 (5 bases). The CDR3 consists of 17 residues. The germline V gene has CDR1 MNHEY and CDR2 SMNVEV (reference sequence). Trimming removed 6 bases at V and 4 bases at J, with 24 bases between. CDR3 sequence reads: CASRDIFKDGTIETQYF. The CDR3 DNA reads TGTGCCAGCAGGGACATTTTTAAGGACGGAACGATAGAGACCCAGTACTTC.

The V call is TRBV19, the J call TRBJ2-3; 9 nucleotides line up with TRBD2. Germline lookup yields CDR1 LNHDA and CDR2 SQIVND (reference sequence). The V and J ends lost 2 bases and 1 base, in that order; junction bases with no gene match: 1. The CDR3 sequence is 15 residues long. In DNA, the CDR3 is TGTGCCAGTAGTATACTAGCGGGACGCACAGATACGCAGTATTTT. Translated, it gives CASSILAGRTDTQYF.

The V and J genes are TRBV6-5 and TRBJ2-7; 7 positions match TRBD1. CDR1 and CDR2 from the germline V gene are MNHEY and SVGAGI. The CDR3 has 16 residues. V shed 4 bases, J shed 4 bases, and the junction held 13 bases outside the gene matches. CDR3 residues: CASSLHRQGFPYEQYF. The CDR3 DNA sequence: TGTGCCAGCAGTTTGCATCGACAGGGCTTCCCTTACGAGCAGTACTTC.

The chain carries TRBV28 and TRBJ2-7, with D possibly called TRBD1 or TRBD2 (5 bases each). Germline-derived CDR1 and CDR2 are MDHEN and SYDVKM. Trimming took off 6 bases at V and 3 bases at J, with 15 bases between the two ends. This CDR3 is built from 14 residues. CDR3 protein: CASSRPPGLYEQYF. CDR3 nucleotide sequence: TGTGCCAGCAGCCGCCCCCCGGGGCTCTACGAGCAGTACTTC.

The CDR3 protein is CASSPDRSEAFF. The DNA for the CDR3 is TGCGCCAGCAGCCCCGACAGGTCTGAAGCTTTCTTT. The rearrangement links TRBV5-1 to TRBJ1-1, with a weak D call TRBD1 (6 bases). The CDR3 length is 12 residues. The germline V gene has CDR1 SGHRS and CDR2 YFSETQ. Trimming cost V 4 bases and J 6 bases, with 10 bases left between them.

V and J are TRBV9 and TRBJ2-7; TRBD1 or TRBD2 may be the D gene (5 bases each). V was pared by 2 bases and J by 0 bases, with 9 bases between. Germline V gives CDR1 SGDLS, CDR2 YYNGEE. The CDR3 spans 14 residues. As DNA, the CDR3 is TGTGCCAGCAGCGTGGGGGAGAGCTCCTACGAGCAGTACTTC. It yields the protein CASSVGESSYEQYF.